This T cell receptor (beta chain) was sequenced during a study of blood T cell repertoires in COVID-19. Overall study: Spain, Italy and the United States supplied samples that represented acute and convalescent COVID-19. T cells, B-cell-depleted T cells, or PBMCs provided the cDNA or gDNA that served as material.

Authors' data handling: Estimated nucleated cell counts came from reference gene primer amplification. The assay was immunoSEQ multiplex PCR, and TCRdb's table has in-frame clones only and misses some. V, J and clone size reflect that table, while D and trimming were determined from the DNA. Of 100,000 to 150,000 clones listed, approximately 82% were seen once; the top ten hold under 4.5%. The CDR3 spans 15 residues. The germline gives CDR1 KGHSH, CDR2 LQKENI. V gave up 2 bases and J gave up 4 bases; unmatched junction bases: 5. This chain uses TRBV18 with TRBJ2-1, with 7 bases identical to TRBD2. Sequencing was done on a sample of peripheral blood. The TCR sequence derives from a woman between 45 and 65 years old with acute or convalescent COVID-19. CDR3: CASSPLREMYNEQFF. The CDR3 nucleotides read TGTGCCAGCTCACCATTGCGGGAGATGTACAATGAGCAGTTCTTC.